This entry describes one T cell receptor (beta chain). The antigen is undetermined. The same CDR3 arises from other DNA sequences in this sample as well. The V end was cut by 4 bases, the J end by 0 bases, with 10 bases between. CDR1 and CDR2 from the germline V gene are SQVTM and ANQGSEA. CDR3 length: 14 residues. The sample is drawn from a study of cytomegalovirus exposure and HLA in healthy donors. Across the whole study: In terms of ancestry, the Caucasian-associated cluster contained roughly four fifths of the 398 genotyped donors. Findings and limits, study-wide: High specificity and sensitivity for cytomegalovirus status were reported for the classifier.

The PCR used 60 Vbeta and 13 Jbeta primers. Authors' methods: Later, an analysis found 65 million to 85 million unique TCR beta chains, and roughly 10 million of these were shared. Sequencing used immunoSEQ multiplex PCR; TCRdb keeps in-frame clones, though not all of them. That table is the source of V, J and clone size, and D and trimming were worked out from the DNA. Of about 200,000 clones listed, around 85% are singletons. The clonotype originates from a girl aged 2 to 10 in good health and CMV-seronegative. This chain connects TRBV29-1 to TRBJ1-3; no clear D. The material sequenced was PBMCs. CDR3 nucleotides: TGCAGCGTTGCGGGTCAATACTCTGGAAACACCATATATTTT. As protein: CSVAGQYSGNTIYF.